The present T cell receptor beta chain was sequenced within a study of T cells expressing NK-cell markers. Study background: HCMV seropositivity marked seven of the eight sequenced donors; one was seronegative. The study, taken as a whole, reports: For a few donors, these clonotypes were likewise the leading ones in the CD3+CD56-NKG2C+ fraction.

A note on this clonotype: The antigen remains undetermined.

TCRdb reprocessed the 5' RACE reads; each CDR3 protein has one entry and no DNA is given. The sample totals about 440,000 distinct CDR3 sequences. The germline V gene encodes CDR1 LGHNA and CDR2 YNFKEQ. CDR3 length: 16 amino acids. The chain employs TRBV4-2 and TRBJ2-5. The receptor's source is a woman between 18 and 70 years old in good health. Specimen: blood T cells: a sorted CD56 or NKG2C T cell subset, CD4+ or CD8+ T cells, or bulk PBMC T cells (not recorded which). The CDR3 here is CASSQRFAGHQETQYF.